This T cell receptor (beta chain) was sequenced for a study of regulatory T cells in long-lasting Graves disease. Study-level points and caveats: When disease was persistent, TRBV28, TRBJ1-2 and TRBJ2-5 were the favored segments.

At least ten counts were recorded for this clonotype. Its antigen is undetermined. HTBI primers from iRepertoire and Arm-PCR of CDR3 regions yielded the TCR beta libraries. In the original processing: Samples jointly harbored 55 to 75 TRBV and 14 TRBJ segments. TCRdb independently ran MiXCR on the multiplex PCR reads; one entry per CDR3 protein. TCRdb's processing, not the authors', yielded these V and J calls. The sample has roughly 420,000 distinct CDR3 sequences, roughly 17% seen once. Time point meaning: newly diagnosed GD, antithyroid drugs for less than 3 months. PBMC-extracted RNA yielded the TCR library. Patients met American Thyroid Association criteria for Graves' disease. The CDR3 is 18 residues long. Germline CDR1 MNHEY, CDR2 SVGEGT. Trimming took 4 bases from V and 0 from J; bases not matched to a gene: 9. Another study also made use of these data, one on T cells in Graves' hyperthyroidism and ophthalmopathy.

The receptor's source is a woman aged 25 to 45 with Graves disease. The V gene is TRBV6-2 or TRBV6-3, the J gene TRBJ2-7, with 13 bases aligning to TRBD2. The specimen was peripheral blood mononuclear cells (PBMCs), collected at new diagnosis, from a patient treated with antithyroid drugs. This chain's CDR3 is CASSSDPGTSGTSYEQYF. CDR3 bases: TGTGCCAGCAGTTCCGACCCCGGGACTAGCGGGACCTCCTACGAGCAGTACTTC.